This T cell receptor beta chain was retrieved from a study of cytomegalovirus exposure and HLA in healthy donors. Study-wide points: Overall, around 150 TCR beta chains were annotated as cytomegalovirus-associated. Three CMV-associated chains were confirmed in vitro to be specific for CMV antigens. High specificity and sensitivity for cytomegalovirus status were reported for the classifier.

Germline loops: CDR1 SGHNT, CDR2 YYREEE (reference sequence). With 3 bases removed from V and 2 bases from J, the gap between germline ends came to 14 bases. The CDR3 extends over 15 amino acids. Measured with immunoSEQ multiplex PCR; TCRdb has only the in-frame clones, and not every one. The repertoire includes about 140,000 clones, approximately 90% of them detected once, and less than 5.5% sits in the top ten. The study drew the donors from its approximately 110-subject validation cohort, separate from the roughly 670-subject first cohort. In the case of this clone: Its antigen is undetermined.

The receptor was isolated from a man aged 18-30 years in good health and CMV-seropositive. This chain links TRBV5-4 with TRBJ2-5, with D perhaps TRBD1 (6 bases). The specimen sequenced was PBMCs. The CDR3 protein is CASSSRGYMQETQYF. Here the CDR3 DNA reads TGTGCCAGCAGCTCCAGGGGTTATATGCAAGAGACCCAGTACTTC.